The entry below describes one T cell receptor (beta chain). This sample is part of a study of blood T cell repertoires in COVID-19. Study details: Samples representing acute and convalescent COVID-19 were sourced from the United States, Italy and Spain. PBMCs, B-cell-depleted T cells, or T cells were the source of the cDNA or gDNA that made up the material.

Authors' analysis steps: Using reference gene primer amplification, nucleated cell counts were estimated. Generated by immunoSEQ multiplex PCR, the TCRdb table keeps only in-frame clones and is missing some. That table is the source of V, J and clone size, and D and trimming were worked out from the DNA. The sample consists of 150,000 or so clones, around 74% of them appearing once. The receptor was isolated from a woman of 80 years or more with acute or convalescent COVID-19. The sample was peripheral blood.

CDR3 in amino acids: CAISLTGQPQETQYF. CDR3 sequence (DNA): TGTGCCATCAGTCTGACAGGGCAACCCCAAGAGACCCAGTACTTC. The genes are TRBV10-3 and TRBJ2-5; TRBD1 aligns across 7 bases. Unmatched junction bases numbered 7, after V lost 5 bases and J lost 1 base. This CDR3 has 15 residues. The V gene's germline CDR1 is ENHRY and CDR2 SYGVKD.